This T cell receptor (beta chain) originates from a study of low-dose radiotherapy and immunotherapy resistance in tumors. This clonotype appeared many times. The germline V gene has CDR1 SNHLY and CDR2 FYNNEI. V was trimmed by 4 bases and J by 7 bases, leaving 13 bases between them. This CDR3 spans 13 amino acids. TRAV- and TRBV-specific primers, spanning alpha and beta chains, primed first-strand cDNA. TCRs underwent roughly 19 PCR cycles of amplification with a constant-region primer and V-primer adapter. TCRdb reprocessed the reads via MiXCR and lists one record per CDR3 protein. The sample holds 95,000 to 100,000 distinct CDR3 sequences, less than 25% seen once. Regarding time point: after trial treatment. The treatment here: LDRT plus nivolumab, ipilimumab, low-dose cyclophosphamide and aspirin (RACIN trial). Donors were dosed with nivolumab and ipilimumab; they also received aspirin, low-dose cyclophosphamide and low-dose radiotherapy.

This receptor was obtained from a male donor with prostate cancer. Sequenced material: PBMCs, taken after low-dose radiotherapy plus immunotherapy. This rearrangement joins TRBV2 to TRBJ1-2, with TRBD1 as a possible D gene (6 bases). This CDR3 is CASSGMGGSGYTF. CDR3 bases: TGTGCCAGCAGTGGCATGGGGGGCAGTGGCTACACCTTC.